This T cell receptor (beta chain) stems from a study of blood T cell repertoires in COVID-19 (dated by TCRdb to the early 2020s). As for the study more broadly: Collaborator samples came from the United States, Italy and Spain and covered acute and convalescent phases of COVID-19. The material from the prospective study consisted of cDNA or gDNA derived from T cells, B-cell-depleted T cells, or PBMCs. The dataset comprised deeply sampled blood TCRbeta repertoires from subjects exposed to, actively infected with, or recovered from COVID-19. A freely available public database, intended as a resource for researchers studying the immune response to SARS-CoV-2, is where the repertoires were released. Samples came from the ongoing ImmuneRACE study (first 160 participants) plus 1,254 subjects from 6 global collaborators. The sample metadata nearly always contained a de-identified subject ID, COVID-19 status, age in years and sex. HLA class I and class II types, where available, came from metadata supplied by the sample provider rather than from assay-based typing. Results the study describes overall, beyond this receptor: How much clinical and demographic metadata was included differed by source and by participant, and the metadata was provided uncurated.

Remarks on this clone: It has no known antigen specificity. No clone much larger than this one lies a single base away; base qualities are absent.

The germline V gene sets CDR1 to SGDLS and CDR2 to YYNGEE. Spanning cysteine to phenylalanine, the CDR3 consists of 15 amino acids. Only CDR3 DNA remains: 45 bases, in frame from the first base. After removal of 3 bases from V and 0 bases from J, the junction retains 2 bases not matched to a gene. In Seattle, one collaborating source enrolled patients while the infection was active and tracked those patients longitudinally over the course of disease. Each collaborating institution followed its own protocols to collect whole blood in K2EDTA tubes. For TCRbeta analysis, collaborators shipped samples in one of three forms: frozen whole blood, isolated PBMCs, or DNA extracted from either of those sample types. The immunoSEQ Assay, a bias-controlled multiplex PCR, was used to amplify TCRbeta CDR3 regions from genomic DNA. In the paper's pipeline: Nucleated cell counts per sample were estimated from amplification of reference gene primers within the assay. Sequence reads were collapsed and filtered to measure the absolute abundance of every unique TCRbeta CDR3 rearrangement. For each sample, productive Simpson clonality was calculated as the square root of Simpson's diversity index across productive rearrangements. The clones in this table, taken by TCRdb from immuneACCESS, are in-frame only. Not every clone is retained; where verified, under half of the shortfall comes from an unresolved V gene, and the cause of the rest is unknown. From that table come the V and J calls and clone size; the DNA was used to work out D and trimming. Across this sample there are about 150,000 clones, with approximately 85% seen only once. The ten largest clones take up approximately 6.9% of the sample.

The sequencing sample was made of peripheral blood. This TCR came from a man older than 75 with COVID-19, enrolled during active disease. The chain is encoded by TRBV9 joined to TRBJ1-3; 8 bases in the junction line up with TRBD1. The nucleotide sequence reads TGTGCCAGCAGCGGGGGACAGGTCTCTGGAAACACCATATATTTT. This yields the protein CASSGGQVSGNTIYF.